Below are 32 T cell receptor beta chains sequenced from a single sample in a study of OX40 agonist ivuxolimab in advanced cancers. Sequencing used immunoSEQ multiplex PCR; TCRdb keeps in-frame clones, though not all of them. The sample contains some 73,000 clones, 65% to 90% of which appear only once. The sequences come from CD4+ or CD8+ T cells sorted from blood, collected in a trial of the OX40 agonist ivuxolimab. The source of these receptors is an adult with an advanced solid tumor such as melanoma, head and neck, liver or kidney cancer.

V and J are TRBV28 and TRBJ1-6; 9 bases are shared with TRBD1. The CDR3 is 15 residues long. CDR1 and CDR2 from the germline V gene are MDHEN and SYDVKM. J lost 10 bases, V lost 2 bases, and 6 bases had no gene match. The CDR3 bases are TGTGCCAGCAGTTTAGTAGGACAGGGGTGGTCACCCCTCCACTTT. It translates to CASSLVGQGWSPLHF.

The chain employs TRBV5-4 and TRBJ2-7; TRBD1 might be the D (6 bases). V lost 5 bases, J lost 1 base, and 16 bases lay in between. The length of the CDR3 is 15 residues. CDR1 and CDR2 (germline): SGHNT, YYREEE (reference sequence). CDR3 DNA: TGTGCCAGCAGTTCTACAGGGTCGAGTTCCTACGAGCAGTACTTC. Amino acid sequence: CASSSTGSSSYEQYF.

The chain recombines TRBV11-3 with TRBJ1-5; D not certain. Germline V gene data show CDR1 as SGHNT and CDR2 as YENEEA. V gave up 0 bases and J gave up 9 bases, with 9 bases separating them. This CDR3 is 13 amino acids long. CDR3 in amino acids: CASSLDRVGPQHF. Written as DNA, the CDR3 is TGTGCCAGCAGCTTAGATCGTGTCGGGCCCCAGCATTTT. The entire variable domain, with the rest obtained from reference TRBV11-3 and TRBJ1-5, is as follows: EAGVVQSPRYKIIEKKQPVAFWCNPISGHNTLYWYLQNLGQGPELLIRYENEEAVDDSQLPKDRFSAERLKGVDSTLKIQPAELGDSAVYLCASSLDRVGPQHFGDGTRLSIL.

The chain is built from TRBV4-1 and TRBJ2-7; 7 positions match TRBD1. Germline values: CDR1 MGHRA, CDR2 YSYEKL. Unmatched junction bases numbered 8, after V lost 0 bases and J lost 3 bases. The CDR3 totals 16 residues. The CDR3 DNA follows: TGCGCCAGCAGCCAAGATCTGGCAGGGGACAGCTACGAGCAGTACTTC. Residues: CASSQDLAGDSYEQYF.

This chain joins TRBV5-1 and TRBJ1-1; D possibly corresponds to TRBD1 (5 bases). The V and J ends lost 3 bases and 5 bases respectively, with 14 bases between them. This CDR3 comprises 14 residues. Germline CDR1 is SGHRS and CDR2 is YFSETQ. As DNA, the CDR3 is TGCGCCAGCAGCTCGGGGCATGGGGAAACTGAAGCTTTCTTT. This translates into CASSSGHGETEAFF. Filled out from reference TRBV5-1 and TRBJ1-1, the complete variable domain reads KAGVTQTPRYLIKTRGQQVTLSCSPISGHRSVSWYQQTPGQGLQFLFEYFSETQRNKGNFPGRFSGRQFSNSRSEMNVSTLELGDSALYLCASSSGHGETEAFFGQGTRLTVV.

CDR3 nucleotide sequence: TGTGCCAGCAGCTTAGAGGTTCAGGTCACTGAAGCTTTCTTT. It yields the protein CASSLEVQVTEAFF. The chain links TRBV11-2 to TRBJ1-1; no clear D gene. V dropped 0 bases and J dropped 4 bases, with 9 bases sitting between them. Germline V gene lookup returns CDR1 SGHAT and CDR2 FQNNGV. This CDR3 has 14 residues.

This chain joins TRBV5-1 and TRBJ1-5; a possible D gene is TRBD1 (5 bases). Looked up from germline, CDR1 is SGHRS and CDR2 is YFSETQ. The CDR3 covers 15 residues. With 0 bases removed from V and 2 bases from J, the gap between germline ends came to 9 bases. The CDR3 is CASSLAPGGNQPQHF. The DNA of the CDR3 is TGCGCCAGCAGCTTGGCCCCGGGGGGCAATCAGCCCCAGCATTTT. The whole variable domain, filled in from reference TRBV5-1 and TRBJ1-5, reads KAGVTQTPRYLIKTRGQQVTLSCSPISGHRSVSWYQQTPGQGLQFLFEYFSETQRNKGNFPGRFSGRQFSNSRSEMNVSTLELGDSALYLCASSLAPGGNQPQHFGDGTRLSIL.

CDR3 in amino acids: CSVGAQETQYF. Written as DNA, the CDR3 is TGCAGTGTTGGGGCCCAAGAGACCCAGTACTTC. V usage is TRBV20-1 and J usage is TRBJ2-5; D is perhaps TRBD1 (5 bases). The V end lost 7 bases, the J end lost 1 base, and 7 bases lay between the germline ends. There are 11 residues in the CDR3. Germline assignment: CDR1 DFQATT and CDR2 SNEGSKA (reference sequence).

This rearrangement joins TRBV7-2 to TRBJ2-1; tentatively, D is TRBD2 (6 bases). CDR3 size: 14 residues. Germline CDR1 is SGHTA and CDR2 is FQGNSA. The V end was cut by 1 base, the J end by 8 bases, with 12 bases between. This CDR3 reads CASSLVRGLHEQFF. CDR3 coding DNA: TGTGCCAGCAGCTTAGTCCGGGGACTGCATGAGCAGTTCTTC.

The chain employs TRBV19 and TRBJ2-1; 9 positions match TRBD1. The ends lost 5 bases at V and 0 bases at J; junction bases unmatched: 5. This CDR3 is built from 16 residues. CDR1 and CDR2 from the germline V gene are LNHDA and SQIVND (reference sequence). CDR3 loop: CASSAYRGHSYNEQFF. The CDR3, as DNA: TGTGCCAGTAGTGCATACAGGGGGCACTCCTACAATGAGCAGTTCTTC.

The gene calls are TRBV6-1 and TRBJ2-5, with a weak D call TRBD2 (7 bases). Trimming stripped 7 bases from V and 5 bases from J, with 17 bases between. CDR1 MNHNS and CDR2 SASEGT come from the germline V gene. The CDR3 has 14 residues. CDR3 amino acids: CASTGGGARETQYF. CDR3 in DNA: TGTGCCAGCACCGGAGGGGGGGCCCGGGAGACCCAGTACTTC.

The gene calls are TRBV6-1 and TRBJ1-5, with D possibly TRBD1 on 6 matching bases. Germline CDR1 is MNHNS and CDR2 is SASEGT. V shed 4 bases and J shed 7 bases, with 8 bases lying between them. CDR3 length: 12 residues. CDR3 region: CASSVRGQPQHF. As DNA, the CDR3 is TGTGCCAGCAGTGTTAGGGGGCAGCCCCAGCATTTT.

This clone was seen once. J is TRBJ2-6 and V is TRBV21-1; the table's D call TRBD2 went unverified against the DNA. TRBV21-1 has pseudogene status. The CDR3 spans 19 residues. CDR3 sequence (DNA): TGTGCCAGCAGCCCCCCGCCCGCGGGGGGATGCTCTGGGGCCAACGTCCTGACTTTC. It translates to CASSPPPAGGCSGANVLTF.

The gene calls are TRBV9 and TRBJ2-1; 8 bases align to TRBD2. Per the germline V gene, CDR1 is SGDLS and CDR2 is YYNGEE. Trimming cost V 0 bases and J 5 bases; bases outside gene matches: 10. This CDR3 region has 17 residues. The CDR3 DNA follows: TGTGCCAGCAGCGTAGTTAGAGGGGGACTAGTGGACAATGAGCAGTTCTTC. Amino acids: CASSVVRGGLVDNEQFF.

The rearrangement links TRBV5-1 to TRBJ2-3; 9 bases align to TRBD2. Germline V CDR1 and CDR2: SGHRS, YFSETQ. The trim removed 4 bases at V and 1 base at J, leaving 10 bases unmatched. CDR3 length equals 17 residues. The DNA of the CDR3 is TGCGCCAGCAGCGCTGGCGTTTCTAGCGGGGGCACAGATACGCAGTATTTT. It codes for CASSAGVSSGGTDTQYF.

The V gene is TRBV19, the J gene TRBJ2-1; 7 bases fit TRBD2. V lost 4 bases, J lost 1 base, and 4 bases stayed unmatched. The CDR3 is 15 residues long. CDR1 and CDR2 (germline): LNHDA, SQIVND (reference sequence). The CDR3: CASSKVGGSYNEQFF. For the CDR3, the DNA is TGTGCCAGTAGTAAAGTCGGGGGGTCCTACAATGAGCAGTTCTTC.

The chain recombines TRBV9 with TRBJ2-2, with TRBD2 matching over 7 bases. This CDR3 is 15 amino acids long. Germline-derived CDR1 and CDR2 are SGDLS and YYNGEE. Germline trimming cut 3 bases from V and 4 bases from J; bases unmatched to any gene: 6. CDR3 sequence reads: CASSANSGVTGELFF. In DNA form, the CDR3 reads TGTGCCAGCAGCGCCAACAGCGGGGTCACCGGGGAGCTGTTTTTT. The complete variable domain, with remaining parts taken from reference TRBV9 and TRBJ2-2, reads DSGVTQTPKHLITATGQRVTLRCSPRSGDLSVYWYQQSLDQGLQFLIQYYNGEERAKGNILERFSAQQFPDLHSELNLSSLELGDSALYFCASSANSGVTGELFFGEGSRLTVL.

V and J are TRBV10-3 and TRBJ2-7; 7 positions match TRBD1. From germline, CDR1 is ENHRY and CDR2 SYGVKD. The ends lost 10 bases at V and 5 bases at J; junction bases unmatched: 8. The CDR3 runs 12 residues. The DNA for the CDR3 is TGTGCCACGGGACAGTTTGCGGACGAGCAGTACTTC. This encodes CATGQFADEQYF.

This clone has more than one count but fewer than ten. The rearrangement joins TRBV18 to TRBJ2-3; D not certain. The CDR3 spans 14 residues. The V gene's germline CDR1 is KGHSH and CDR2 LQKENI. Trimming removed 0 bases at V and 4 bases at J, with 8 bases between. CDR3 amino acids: CASSPPGRPDTQYF. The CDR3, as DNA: TGTGCCAGCTCACCACCGGGCAGACCAGATACGCAGTATTTT.

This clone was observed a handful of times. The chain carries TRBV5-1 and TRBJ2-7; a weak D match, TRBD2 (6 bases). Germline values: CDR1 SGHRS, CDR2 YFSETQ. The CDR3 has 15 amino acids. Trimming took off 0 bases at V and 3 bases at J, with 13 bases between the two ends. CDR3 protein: CASSLGGSGGYEQYF. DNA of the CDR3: TGCGCCAGCAGCTTGGGGGGTAGCGGCGGCTACGAGCAGTACTTC.

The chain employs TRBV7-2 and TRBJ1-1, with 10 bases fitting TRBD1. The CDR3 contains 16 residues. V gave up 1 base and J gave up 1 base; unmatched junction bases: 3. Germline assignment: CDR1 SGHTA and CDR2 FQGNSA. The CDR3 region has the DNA TGTGCCAGCAGCTTAGTAGGGGACAGGGGGAACACTGAAGCTTTCTTT. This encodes CASSLVGDRGNTEAFF.

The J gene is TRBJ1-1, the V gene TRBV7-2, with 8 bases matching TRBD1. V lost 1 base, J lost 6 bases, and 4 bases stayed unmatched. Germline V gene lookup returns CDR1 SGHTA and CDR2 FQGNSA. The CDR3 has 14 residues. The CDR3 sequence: CASSLVGTGAEAFF. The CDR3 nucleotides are TGTGCCAGCAGCTTAGTCGGGACAGGCGCTGAAGCTTTCTTT.

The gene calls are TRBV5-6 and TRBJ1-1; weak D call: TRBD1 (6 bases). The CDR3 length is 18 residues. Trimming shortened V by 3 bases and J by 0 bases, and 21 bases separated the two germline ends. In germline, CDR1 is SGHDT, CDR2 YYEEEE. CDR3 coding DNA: TGTGCCAGCAGCTCTCTGGACAGACACCTACTTATGAACACTGAAGCTTTCTTT. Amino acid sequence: CASSSLDRHLLMNTEAFF.

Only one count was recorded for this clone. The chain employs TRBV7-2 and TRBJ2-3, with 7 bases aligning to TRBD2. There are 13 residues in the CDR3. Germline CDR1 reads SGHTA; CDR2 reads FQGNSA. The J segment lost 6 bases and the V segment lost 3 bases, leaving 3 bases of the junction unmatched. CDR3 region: CASSFQGGDTQYF. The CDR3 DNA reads TGTGCCAGCAGCTTTCAGGGAGGGGATACGCAGTATTTT.

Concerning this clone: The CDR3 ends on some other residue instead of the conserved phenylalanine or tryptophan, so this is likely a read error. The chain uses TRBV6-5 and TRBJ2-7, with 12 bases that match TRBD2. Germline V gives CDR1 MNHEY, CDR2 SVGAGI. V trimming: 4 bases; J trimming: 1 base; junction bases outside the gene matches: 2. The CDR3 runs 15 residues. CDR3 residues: CASSSTSGSSYEQYL. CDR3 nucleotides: TGTGCCAGCAGTTCGACTAGCGGGAGTTCCTACGAGCAGTACCTC.

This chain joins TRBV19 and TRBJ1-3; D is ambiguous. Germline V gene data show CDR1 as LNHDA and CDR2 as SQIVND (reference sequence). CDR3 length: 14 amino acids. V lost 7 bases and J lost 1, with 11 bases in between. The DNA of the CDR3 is TGTGCCAGTACCCGTGGAGGGTCTGGAAACACCATATATTTT. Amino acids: CASTRGGSGNTIYF.

The CDR3 is CASSFPDRGHEQYF. DNA of the CDR3: TGTGCCAGCAGTTTCCCGGACAGGGGCCACGAGCAGTACTTC. The gene calls are TRBV28 and TRBJ2-7; the match to TRBD1 covers 9 bases. This CDR3 region has 14 residues. The V gene's germline CDR1 is MDHEN and CDR2 SYDVKM. Trimming at V came to 3 bases and at J to 5 bases, leaving 5 bases not matched to a gene.

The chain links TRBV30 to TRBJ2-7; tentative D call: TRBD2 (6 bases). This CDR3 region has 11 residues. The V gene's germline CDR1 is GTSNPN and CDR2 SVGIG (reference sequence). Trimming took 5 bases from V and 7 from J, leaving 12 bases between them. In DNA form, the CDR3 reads TGTGCCTGGGGACTATGGGGGGAGCAGTACTTC. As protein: CAWGLWGEQYF.

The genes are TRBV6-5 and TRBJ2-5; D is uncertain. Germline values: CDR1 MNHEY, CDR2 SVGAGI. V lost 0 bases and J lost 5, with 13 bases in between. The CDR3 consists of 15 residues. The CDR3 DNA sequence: TGTGCCAGCAGTTACTCGAAGGCCCAGCAGGAGACCCAGTACTTC. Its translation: CASSYSKAQQETQYF.

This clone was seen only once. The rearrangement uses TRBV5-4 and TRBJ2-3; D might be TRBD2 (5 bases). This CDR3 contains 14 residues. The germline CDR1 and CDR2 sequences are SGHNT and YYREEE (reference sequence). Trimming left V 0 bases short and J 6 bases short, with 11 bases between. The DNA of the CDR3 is TGTGCCAGCAGCTTGGGAGGGTTTGGGGATACGCAGTATTTT. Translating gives CASSLGGFGDTQYF.

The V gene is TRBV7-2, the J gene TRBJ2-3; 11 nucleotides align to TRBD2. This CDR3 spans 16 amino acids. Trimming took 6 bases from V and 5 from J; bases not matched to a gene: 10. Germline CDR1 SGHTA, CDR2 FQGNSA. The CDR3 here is CASSLRLAGGGDTQYF. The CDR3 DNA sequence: TGTGCCAGCAGTCTAAGGCTAGCGGGAGGTGGAGATACGCAGTATTTT.

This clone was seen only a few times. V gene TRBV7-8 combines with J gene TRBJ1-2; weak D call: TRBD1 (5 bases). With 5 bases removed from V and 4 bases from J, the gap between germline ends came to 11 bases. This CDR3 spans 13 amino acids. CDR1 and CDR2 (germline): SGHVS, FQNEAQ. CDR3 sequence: CASSPQGSYGYTF. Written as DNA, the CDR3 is TGTGCCAGCAGCCCCCAGGGTTCCTATGGCTACACCTTC.